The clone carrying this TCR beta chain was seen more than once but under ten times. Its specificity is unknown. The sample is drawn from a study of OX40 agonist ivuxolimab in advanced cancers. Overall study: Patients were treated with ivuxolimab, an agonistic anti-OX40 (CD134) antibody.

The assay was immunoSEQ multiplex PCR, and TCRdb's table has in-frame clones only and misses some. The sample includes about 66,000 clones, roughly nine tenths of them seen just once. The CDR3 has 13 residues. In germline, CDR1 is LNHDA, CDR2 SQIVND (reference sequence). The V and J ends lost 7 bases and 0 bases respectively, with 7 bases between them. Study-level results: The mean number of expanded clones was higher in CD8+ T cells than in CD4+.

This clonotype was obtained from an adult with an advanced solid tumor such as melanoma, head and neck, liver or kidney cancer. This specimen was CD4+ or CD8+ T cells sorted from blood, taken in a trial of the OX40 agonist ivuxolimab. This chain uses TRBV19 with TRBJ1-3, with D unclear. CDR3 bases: TGTGCCAGTAAACCGGCCTCTGGAAACACCATATATTTT. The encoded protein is CASKPASGNTIYF.